This TCR beta chain was documented in a study of siplizumab effects on memory and regulatory T cells. The study, taken as a whole, reports: Treatment with siplizumab left mappable alloreactive CD4+ clones averaging roughly 69% Treg-derived, compared with around 26% in controls. A naive or memory phenotype could not be assigned to roughly 80-97% of the proliferating CD4+ or CD8+ clones. In unstimulated cells, naive T cells appeared more diverse than memory T cells and seemed major alloresponse contributors.

Per-sample assaying covered about 10^5 TCR templates. Profiling relied on immunoSEQ multiplex PCR, and the TCRdb table lists in-frame clones only, not all of them. The table lists about 87,000 clones, over 80% of them singletons. A remark on this clone: The antigen is undetermined.

The V segment lost 3 bases and the J segment 2 bases; nucleotides outside the gene matches: 6. In germline, CDR1 is MNHEY, CDR2 SMNVEV (reference sequence). The CDR3 extends over 15 amino acids. The J gene is TRBJ1-2, the V gene TRBV27; 7 bases are a match to TRBD1. The sequence came from a human donor in good health. Sequencing was done on a sample of Tregs sorted from blood. This CDR3 reads CASSFLGTENYGYTF. The CDR3, as DNA: TGTGCCAGCAGTTTTTTAGGGACAGAGAACTATGGCTACACCTTC.